Below, one T cell receptor beta chain is given with its context. This sample is drawn from a study of control samples from healthy donors and cancer patients. V lost 3 bases to trimming and J lost 3 bases, with 15 bases between them. The length of the CDR3 is 15 residues. CDR1 and CDR2 (germline): SGHRS, YFSETQ. Clones were sequenced by immunoSEQ multiplex PCR, and TCRdb holds only the in-frame ones, with some missing. The sample gives some 150,000 clones, just under 95% of which show up once; 11% to 15% is in the top ten. This chain links TRBV5-1 with TRBJ2-5; possibly TRBD1 or TRBD2 for D (6 bases each). Sequencing was performed on PBMCs. The sequence was obtained from a man in his 60s with colorectal cancer. As DNA, the CDR3 is TGCGCCAGCAGCTCGGGCAGGGGAGGCGAAGAGACCCAGTACTTC. Translating gives CASSSGRGGEETQYF.